One and the same sample provided the 24 T cell receptor beta chains below, sequenced in a study of T cell responses to AZD1222 COVID-19 vaccine. Clones were sequenced by immunoSEQ multiplex PCR, and TCRdb holds only the in-frame ones, with some missing. The top ten clones hold around 5.2% of a sample with 140,000 to 150,000 clones, roughly 89% of them seen once. The sequencing here drew on peripheral blood, taken on day 0 of AZD1222 vaccination. These TCRs come from an adult in good health.

This chain links TRBV3-1 (or the pseudogene TRBV3-2) with TRBJ1-6, with TRBD1 matching over 9 bases. The trim removed 6 bases at V and 10 bases at J, leaving 10 bases unmatched. The CDR3 sequence is 15 residues long. Germline CDR1 reads LGHDT; CDR2 reads YNNKEL (reference sequence). The CDR3 DNA follows: TGTGCCAGCAGACCGGGACAGGGTTTATTCTCACCCCTCCACTTT. It specifies CASRPGQGLFSPLHF.

The chain has TRBV27 and TRBJ2-7; 7 positions match TRBD2. The J segment lost 6 bases and the V segment lost 3 bases, leaving 8 bases of the junction unmatched. CDR1 and CDR2 from the germline V gene are MNHEY and SMNVEV (reference sequence). The CDR3 contains 14 residues. The CDR3 reads CASSLGTTFFEQYF. CDR3 DNA sequence: TGTGCCAGCAGTTTGGGGACTACTTTTTTCGAGCAGTACTTC.

The chain employs TRBV6-5 and TRBJ2-2, with 10 bases lining up with TRBD2. Germline V lookup: CDR1 MNHEY, CDR2 SVGAGI. The J segment lost 3 bases and the V segment lost 5 bases, leaving 3 bases of the junction unmatched. The CDR3 contains 15 residues. Written as DNA, the CDR3 is TGTGCCAGCAGTCTAGCGGGAGCGTACACCGGGGAGCTGTTTTTT. This translates into CASSLAGAYTGELFF.

This chain links TRBV10-3 with TRBJ2-6; no definite D call. The CDR3 has 15 residues. The V gene lost 10 bases and the J gene lost 2 bases, with 15 bases spanning the gap. In germline, CDR1 is ENHRY, CDR2 SYGVKD. CDR3 bases: TGTGCCACCGAGCACGATACCACTGGGGCCAACGTCCTGACTTTC. Its protein is CATEHDTTGANVLTF.

CDR3 sequence reads: CASSPGSRFRNTEAFF. The CDR3 bases are TGTGCCAGCAGCCCCGGAAGCCGATTCCGGAACACTGAAGCTTTCTTT. This chain links TRBV7-9 with TRBJ1-1; D unclear. Germline-derived CDR1 and CDR2 are SEHNR and FQNEAQ (reference sequence). This CDR3 has 16 amino acids. The V end was cut by 5 bases, the J end by 1 base, with 17 bases between.

The chain carries TRBV7-2 and TRBJ2-3, with D unclear. The germline CDR1 and CDR2 sequences are SGHTA and FQGNSA. The CDR3 runs to 16 residues. V was clipped by 2 bases and J by 1 base, with 13 bases between them. CDR3 DNA: TGTGCCAGCAGCTTAAGCCGGCCGTTTGGCACAGATACGCAGTATTTT. Translated, it gives CASSLSRPFGTDTQYF.

The chain is built from TRBV7-2 and TRBJ1-1; TRBD1 aligns across 7 bases. J gave up 0 bases and V 5 bases, and 6 bases lay outside the gene matches. Per the germline V gene, CDR1 is SGHTA and CDR2 is FQGNSA. CDR3 length equals 15 residues. The CDR3 DNA is TGTGCCAGCAGCACCCCGACAGGGATGAACACTGAAGCTTTCTTT. It is translated as CASSTPTGMNTEAFF.

This chain joins TRBV19 and TRBJ2-7; 7 bases are a match to TRBD2. The junction had 16 bases not matched to a gene; V was cut back by 5 bases and J by 6 bases. Germline loops: CDR1 LNHDA, CDR2 SQIVND (reference sequence). This CDR3 has 16 amino acids. The CDR3 loop reads CASSSRLERESGEQYF. CDR3 DNA: TGTGCCAGTAGTTCCCGGTTGGAGCGGGAAAGTGGCGAGCAGTACTTC.

In regard to this clone: Additional DNA sequences in this sample encode the identical CDR3. The chain carries TRBV27 and TRBJ1-2, with D possibly TRBD1 on 5 matching bases. Germline CDR1 is MNHEY and CDR2 is SMNVEV (reference sequence). V lost 3 bases, J lost 5 bases, and 10 bases lay in between. The CDR3 is 13 amino acids. For the CDR3, the DNA is TGTGCCAGCAGTTTGCGGGGCTCATATGGCTACACCTTC. Protein sequence: CASSLRGSYGYTF.

The chain uses TRBV4-3 and TRBJ2-5; TRBD2 might be the D (6 bases). Germline CDR1 reads LGHNA; CDR2 reads YSLEER. The CDR3 length is 14 residues. Deletions cut 4 bases from V and 5 bases from J, with 14 bases between. The CDR3 reads CASSPNRDWETQYF. CDR3 in DNA: TGCGCCAGCAGCCCAAACCGGGACTGGGAGACCCAGTACTTC.

This chain uses TRBV10-3 with TRBJ2-3, with 12 bases fitting TRBD2. CDR1 ENHRY and CDR2 SYGVKD come from the germline V gene. V lost 6 bases to trimming and J lost 0 bases; unmatched junction nucleotides: 7. The CDR3 totals 17 residues. The CDR3: CAIRSLAGGPSTDTQYF. DNA of the CDR3: TGTGCCATCAGGTCTCTAGCGGGAGGGCCCAGCACAGATACGCAGTATTTT.

The V and J genes are TRBV4-2 and TRBJ2-1; D possibly corresponds to TRBD1 (5 bases). The CDR3 is 12 amino acids. V lost 1 base and J 12 bases, leaving 10 bases between the germline ends. CDR1 LGHNA and CDR2 YNFKEQ come from the germline V gene. The CDR3 DNA reads as TGTGCCAGCAGCCAAGCAGGGTTGGTGCAGTTCTTC. It encodes CASSQAGLVQFF.

CDR3 sequence (DNA): TGTGCCAGCGGGAATCGAGGGGGACAGGGGGCCCACGAGCAGTACTTC. Residues: CASGNRGGQGAHEQYF. The rearrangement joins TRBV2 to TRBJ2-7; 12 bases match TRBD1. CDR1 and CDR2 (germline): SNHLY, FYNNEI. With 8 bases clipped from V and 5 bases from J, the junction kept 13 bases outside the gene matches. The CDR3 extends over 16 amino acids. Together with reference TRBV2 and TRBJ2-7, the CDR3 gives the full variable domain: EPEVTQTPSHQVTQMGQEVILRCVPISNHLYFYWYRQILGQKVEFLVSFYNNEISEKSEIFDDQFSVERPDGSNFTLKIRSTKLEDSAMYFCASGNRGGQGAHEQYFGPGTRLTVT.

The V call is TRBV27, the J call TRBJ1-4; a possible D gene is TRBD1 (6 bases). Germline V lookup: CDR1 MNHEY, CDR2 SMNVEV (reference sequence). The V gene lost 8 bases and the J gene lost 8 bases, with 15 bases spanning the gap. CDR3 length: 13 amino acids. The CDR3 region is CASSSGAREKLFF. The DNA of the CDR3 is TGTGCCAGCTCCTCGGGGGCGCGAGAAAAACTGTTTTTT.

The chain couples TRBV12-3 or TRBV12-4 to TRBJ1-2; 9 positions match TRBD1. V shed 6 bases, J shed 5 bases, and the junction held 4 bases outside the gene matches. The CDR3 runs to 13 residues. Here the CDR3 DNA reads TGTGCCAGCAGGTGGGACAGGGAATATGGCTACACCTTC. Translation: CASRWDREYGYTF.

The V and J genes are TRBV4-3 and TRBJ1-3; D possibly corresponds to TRBD1 (6 bases). Germline lookup yields CDR1 LGHNA and CDR2 YSLEER. This CDR3 contains 16 residues. With 2 bases removed from V and 0 bases from J, the gap between germline ends came to 11 bases. CDR3 sequence: CASSQFGQSSGNTIYF. CDR3 DNA sequence: TGCGCCAGCAGCCAATTTGGACAGAGCTCTGGAAACACCATATATTTT.

J is TRBJ2-1 and V is TRBV3-1 (or the pseudogene TRBV3-2), with 13 positions matching TRBD2. The V gene's germline CDR1 is LGHDT and CDR2 YNNKEL (reference sequence). The V and J ends lost 5 bases and 4 bases, in that order; junction bases with no gene match: 5. The CDR3 is 16 residues long. CDR3: CASSNQTSGRYNEQFF. CDR3 DNA: TGTGCCAGCAGCAACCAGACTAGCGGGAGGTACAATGAGCAGTTCTTC.

A note on this clone: The junction differs from germline at one of its ends, possibly a read error. This rearrangement joins TRBV7-7 to TRBJ2-1, with D tentatively TRBD1 (6 bases). Germline loops: CDR1 SSHAT, CDR2 FNYEAQ (reference sequence). The CDR3 contains 15 residues. CDR3: CASSLGVGGYNEQFF. The CDR3 region has the DNA TGTGCTAGCAGCTTAGGGGTAGGGGGTTACAATGAGCAGTTCTTC.

The rearrangement joins TRBV19 to TRBJ2-7, with a weak D call TRBD1 (5 bases). The CDR3 extends over 14 amino acids. Looked up from germline, CDR1 is LNHDA and CDR2 is SQIVND (reference sequence). V lost 6 bases and J lost 3, with 15 bases in between. In DNA form, the CDR3 reads TGTGCCAGTAGCATGGACACCAGCCGCTACGAGCAGTACTTC. It yields the protein CASSMDTSRYEQYF.

V gene TRBV4-2 combines with J gene TRBJ2-3, with 13 bases fitting TRBD2. The CDR3 covers 16 residues. In germline, CDR1 is LGHNA, CDR2 YNFKEQ. V shed 2 bases and J 5 bases; nucleotides not matched to a gene: 4. The CDR3 sequence: CASSQPLAGGIDTQYF. The DNA of the CDR3 is TGTGCCAGCAGCCAACCACTAGCGGGGGGGATAGATACGCAGTATTTT.

J is TRBJ1-3 and V is TRBV9; weak D call: TRBD1 (6 bases). Germline V gene lookup returns CDR1 SGDLS and CDR2 YYNGEE. The CDR3 contains 17 residues. V shed 3 bases and J shed 1 base, with 17 bases lying between them. The CDR3 is CASSALGTSFSGNTIYF. The CDR3 region has the DNA TGTGCCAGCAGCGCACTCGGGACATCTTTTTCTGGAAACACCATATATTTT.

V is TRBV7-2 and J is TRBJ2-7; D ambiguous. The CDR3 sequence is 13 residues long. Per germline, CDR1 SGHTA and CDR2 FQGNSA. Trimming took off 1 base at V and 2 bases at J, with 6 bases between the two ends. The CDR3 region has the DNA TGTGCCAGCAGCTTAGAGGCTCCCTACGAGCAGTACTTC. As protein: CASSLEAPYEQYF.

The V call is TRBV5-1, the J call TRBJ1-3; D remains unclear. The CDR3 runs to 14 residues. Germline V gives CDR1 SGHRS, CDR2 YFSETQ. Trimming pared 0 bases from V and 3 bases from J, leaving 7 bases between. CDR3 region: CASSLAGYGNTIYF. CDR3 coding DNA: TGCGCCAGCAGCTTGGCCGGTTATGGAAACACCATATATTTT.

The chain combines TRBV15 with TRBJ2-1, with 9 bases aligning to TRBD1. With 8 bases clipped from V and 1 base from J, the junction kept 0 bases outside the gene matches. The CDR3 spans 13 residues. The germline V gene has CDR1 LNHNV and CDR2 YYDKDF (reference sequence). In DNA, the CDR3 is TGTGCCACCGACAGGGGGTCCTACAATGAGCAGTTCTTC. Its translation is CATDRGSYNEQFF.